These 9 T cell receptor beta chains were sequenced from one sample in a study of T cells after posttransplantation cyclophosphamide. TCRdb keeps only in-frame clones here, not all; method: immunoSEQ multiplex PCR. The repertoire holds under 20,000 clones, with less than 90% as singletons. The sample comprised memory CD4+ T cells sorted from blood. The receptors were sampled from a man aged 25 to 45 in good health and a related stem cell transplant donor.

This clone has a single count. CDR3: CASSPPGQGSNYGYTF. The CDR3 DNA sequence: TGCGCCAGCAGCCCCCCGGGACAGGGATCTAACTATGGCTACACCTTC. The V and J genes are TRBV4-1 and TRBJ1-2; 9 bases match TRBD1. The CDR3 length is 16 residues. J was trimmed by 0 bases and V by 4 bases; bases with no gene match: 6. Per the germline V gene, CDR1 is MGHRA and CDR2 is YSYEKL.

This chain uses TRBV6-6 with TRBJ2-1, with 10 bases matching TRBD1. V was clipped by 6 bases and J by 6 bases; unmatched bases: 8. Germline V lookup: CDR1 MNHNY, CDR2 SVGAGI (reference sequence). The CDR3 consists of 15 residues. This CDR3 is CASRDRDRGGNEQFF. The DNA for the CDR3 is TGTGCCAGCAGGGACCGGGACAGGGGTGGCAATGAGCAGTTCTTC.

The CDR3 nucleotides read TGTGCCAGCAGTCAGAACGTTTTTTTGGGCTACACCTTC. This translates into CASSQNVFLGYTF. V gene TRBV28 combines with J gene TRBJ1-2; D uncertain. V was clipped by 5 bases and J by 8 bases, with 15 bases between them. This CDR3 contains 13 residues. CDR1 is MDHEN, CDR2 SYDVKM, per germline.

This clone was seen a single time. The junction does not match germline at one end; this may be a read error. CDR3 amino acids: CASSFFPTSGGVNTGELFF. Here the CDR3 DNA reads TGTGCTAGCAGCTTTTTTCCGACTAGCGGGGGGGTGAACACCGGGGAGCTGTTTTTT. J is TRBJ2-2 and V is TRBV7-7; 14 nucleotides agree with TRBD2. The CDR3 spans 19 residues. Germline V gene sequence: CDR1 SSHAT, CDR2 FNYEAQ (reference sequence).

J is TRBJ1-5 and V is TRBV6-1; TRBD1 agrees at 7 bases. This CDR3 is 13 amino acids long. The trim removed 6 bases at V and 7 bases at J, leaving 6 bases unmatched. The germline V gene encodes CDR1 MNHNS and CDR2 SASEGT. CDR3 sequence (DNA): TGTGCCAGCAGAGAGGGGGCGCGGCAGCCCCAGCATTTT. Its translation is CASREGARQPQHF.

This clone showed up just a few times. The J gene is TRBJ1-4, the V gene TRBV2, with a possible D match to TRBD1 (5 bases). Germline-derived CDR1 and CDR2 are SNHLY and FYNNEI. The V gene lost 8 bases and the J gene lost 7 bases, with 17 bases spanning the gap. The CDR3 has 14 amino acids. CDR3 sequence: CASSQGVTGEKLFF. CDR3 sequence (DNA): TGTGCCAGCTCCCAGGGTGTGACTGGTGAAAAACTGTTTTTT. The full variable domain, its missing parts supplied by reference TRBV2 and TRBJ1-4, is EPEVTQTPSHQVTQMGQEVILRCVPISNHLYFYWYRQILGQKVEFLVSFYNNEISEKSEIFDDQFSVERPDGSNFTLKIRSTKLEDSAMYFCASSQGVTGEKLFFGSGTQLSVL.

This chain's CDR3 is CASSPLTGSNQPQHF. In DNA, the CDR3 is TGTGCCAGCAGCCCCCTTACAGGGAGCAATCAGCCCCAGCATTTT. The chain uses TRBV7-2 and TRBJ1-5; D may be TRBD1 (6 bases). V lost 5 bases and J lost 1, with 12 bases in between. The CDR3 length is 15 residues. Germline CDR1 SGHTA, CDR2 FQGNSA.

This rearrangement joins TRBV5-6 to TRBJ1-2, with 8 bases that match TRBD1. Losses at the gene ends were 4 bases for V and 8 bases for J; bases not matched to a gene: 7. The CDR3 extends over 13 amino acids. Germline loops: CDR1 SGHDT, CDR2 YYEEEE. The DNA for the CDR3 is TGTGCCAGCAGCCCCCAGGGGGCCTGGGGCTACACCTTC. It codes for CASSPQGAWGYTF.

The chain is built from TRBV25-1 and TRBJ2-1, with D possibly being TRBD2 (6 bases). V dropped 3 bases and J dropped 3 bases, with 15 bases sitting between them. This CDR3 has 16 residues. In germline, CDR1 is MGHDK, CDR2 SYGVNS. This CDR3 reads CASSDGWGGDYNEQFF. The CDR3 nucleotides read TGTGCCAGCAGTGATGGTTGGGGCGGGGACTACAATGAGCAGTTCTTC.